This T cell receptor (beta chain) was found in a study of T-cell reconstitution after alpha-beta-depleted transplantation in children. This CDR3 is built from 15 residues. V dropped 0 bases and J dropped 7; count of bases not matched to a gene: 9. Per germline, CDR1 SGHDT and CDR2 YYEEEE. This clonotype was recorded many times. What it recognizes is unknown. General study findings and limits: T-cell numbers and diversity one year post-transplant derived largely from freshly generated T cells.

TCRbeta library construction was performed incorporating unique molecular identifiers. TCRdb re-derived calls from the PCR reads in MiXCR, one entry per CDR3 protein. This table holds nearly 200,000 distinct CDR3 sequences, approximately 6% found once. Specimen: PBMCs, collected before TCRalphabeta/CD19-depleted stem cell transplant. This clonotype was sampled from a girl under three years old with combined immunodeficiency, due to receive a stem cell transplant. The chain has TRBV5-6 and TRBJ1-2; 7 bases fit TRBD1. Here the CDR3 DNA reads TGTGCCAGCAGCTTGGGGGACAGTCGCCGCGGTGGCTACACCTTC. Translation gives CASSLGDSRRGGYTF.